The 21 T cell receptor beta chains in this list originate from one sample, sequenced in a study of blood T cell repertoires in COVID-19. Clones were read by immunoSEQ multiplex PCR, and TCRdb kept only the in-frame ones, dropping some. Among 80,000 to 100,000 clones listed, about 85% were seen once. Sequencing used peripheral blood. These receptors came from a woman between 50 and 59 years old with active or convalescent COVID-19.

In this sample, this clone turned up a few times. This chain links TRBV7-9 with TRBJ1-1, with D hard to call. Germline V gene lookup returns CDR1 SEHNR and CDR2 FQNEAQ (reference sequence). V was clipped by 1 base and J by 1 base, with 7 bases between them. The CDR3 is 14 amino acids. This CDR3 reads CASSLGLPNTEAFF. In DNA, the CDR3 is TGTGCCAGCAGCTTAGGACTGCCGAACACTGAAGCTTTCTTT.

The chain links TRBV7-9 to TRBJ1-1; 7 positions agree with TRBD1. Germline V gene data show CDR1 as SEHNR and CDR2 as FQNEAQ (reference sequence). V shed 5 bases, J shed 1 base, and the junction held 10 bases outside the gene matches. The CDR3 has 16 residues. The CDR3 nucleotides are TGTGCCAGCAGCAGGACGACAGGGATAACGAACACTGAAGCTTTCTTT. This gives the protein CASSRTTGITNTEAFF.

The J gene is TRBJ2-5, the V gene TRBV7-9; unclear D gene. The CDR3 covers 14 residues. The V and J ends lost 0 bases and 2 bases respectively, with 7 bases between them. Germline CDR1 reads SEHNR; CDR2 reads FQNEAQ (reference sequence). CDR3: CASSLARRQETQYF. The CDR3 DNA reads as TGTGCCAGCAGCTTAGCAAGGAGACAAGAGACCCAGTACTTC.

The V gene is TRBV3-1 (or the pseudogene TRBV3-2), the J gene TRBJ1-2, with TRBD1 as a possible D gene (5 bases). Germline-derived CDR1 and CDR2 are LGHDT and YNNKEL (reference sequence). The CDR3 sequence is 16 residues long. Deletions cut 1 base from V and 4 bases from J, with 16 bases between. In DNA form, the CDR3 reads TGTGCCAGCAGCCAAGGAGGAAGACAGCCCTTCTATGGCTACACCTTC. It specifies CASSQGGRQPFYGYTF.

The chain is built from TRBV29-1 and TRBJ2-1; TRBD1 matches at 9 bases. This CDR3 contains 15 residues. Germline V gene lookup returns CDR1 SQVTM and CDR2 ANQGSEA. V lost 5 bases, J lost 4 bases, and 9 bases stayed unmatched. This CDR3 reads CSVSPWDRVYNEQFF. The CDR3 nucleotides read TGCAGCGTTTCTCCTTGGGACAGGGTGTACAATGAGCAGTTCTTC.

The chain recombines TRBV25-1 with TRBJ1-1, with D possibly being TRBD1 (5 bases). With 3 bases removed from V and 4 bases from J, the gap between germline ends came to 12 bases. This CDR3 spans 14 amino acids. Germline CDR1 reads MGHDK; CDR2 reads SYGVNS. CDR3 bases: TGTGCCAGCAGTGATAGGGGCTTGGGCACTGAAGCTTTCTTT. It specifies CASSDRGLGTEAFF.

J is TRBJ2-7 and V is TRBV5-1; D is ambiguous. This CDR3 is built from 13 residues. The V end lost 3 bases, the J end lost 2 bases, and 9 bases lay between the germline ends. CDR1 and CDR2 from the germline V gene are SGHRS and YFSETQ. The CDR3 nucleotides are TGCGCCAGCAGCTGGGCCACCACCTACGAGCAGTACTTC. Its protein is CASSWATTYEQYF.

This clone was detected a few times. In DNA form, the CDR3 reads TGTGCCAGCAGCCCCGGGACAGGCGGGGAGCTGTTTTTT. It codes for CASSPGTGGELFF. The rearrangement links TRBV6-2 or TRBV6-3 to TRBJ2-2, with 8 bases that match TRBD1. The germline V gene has CDR1 MNHEY and CDR2 SVGEGT. V shed 6 bases, J shed 7 bases, and the junction held 4 bases outside the gene matches. The length of the CDR3 is 13 residues.

The chain has TRBV24-1 and TRBJ2-2, with D maybe TRBD2 (6 bases). The CDR3 contains 16 residues. V dropped 5 bases and J dropped 1 base, with 13 bases sitting between them. The germline gives CDR1 KGHDR, CDR2 SFDVKD. CDR3 coding DNA: TGTGCCACCAGTGGTCCTGGGGGGAGGAACACCGGGGAGCTGTTTTTT. Translating it yields CATSGPGGRNTGELFF.

The chain recombines TRBV16 with TRBJ1-2; 7 bases match TRBD1. This CDR3 contains 15 residues. Germline V gives CDR1 KGHSY, CDR2 FQNENV. After removal of 4 bases from V and 2 bases from J, the junction contained 7 bases not matched to a gene. The CDR3 region is CASSPLGTANYGYTF. CDR3 in DNA: TGTGCCAGCAGCCCCCTCGGGACAGCAAACTATGGCTACACCTTC.

V gene TRBV7-9 combines with J gene TRBJ2-7, with TRBD1 identical over 10 bases. This CDR3 is built from 14 residues. The V segment lost 6 bases and the J segment 7 bases; nucleotides outside the gene matches: 9. The germline CDR1 and CDR2 sequences are SEHNR and FQNEAQ (reference sequence). CDR3 nucleotide sequence: TGTGCCAGCAGTTCCCCGGGACAGGGGCTTGAGCAGTACTTC. Its protein product is CASSSPGQGLEQYF.

This clone was observed a single time. CDR3 bases: TGTGCCAGAAGCCCATACATTTATCAGCCCCAGCATTTT. Residues: CARSPYIYQPQHF. The chain is built from TRBV5-3 and TRBJ1-5; D remains unclear. TRBV5-3 is recorded as an ORF, its role being uncertain. The CDR3 extends over 13 amino acids. Trimming pared 4 bases from V and 5 bases from J, leaving 10 bases between.

J is TRBJ1-1 and V is TRBV19; D is unresolved. The CDR3 is 12 residues long. Germline V gene lookup returns CDR1 LNHDA and CDR2 SQIVND (reference sequence). V was trimmed by 3 bases and J by 1 base, leaving 3 bases between them. CDR3 nucleotide sequence: TGTGCCAGTAGTATGGCGAACACTGAAGCTTTCTTT. Amino acid sequence: CASSMANTEAFF.

This clone was observed a few times. This chain connects TRBV7-8 to TRBJ2-7; possibly TRBD1 for D (5 bases). V lost 7 bases, J lost 2 bases, and 15 bases lay in between. The CDR3 covers 14 residues. Germline loops: CDR1 SGHVS, CDR2 FQNEAQ. The CDR3 nucleotides are TGTGCCAGCACCTTCAGAGACAGTACCTACGAGCAGTACTTC. Its protein is CASTFRDSTYEQYF.

The CDR3 nucleotides read TGTGCCAGCAGTGAAAGGGGGACAGGGGGAATGAACACTGAAGCTTTCTTT. Translation: CASSERGTGGMNTEAFF. The rearrangement uses TRBV6-1 and TRBJ1-1, with 11 positions matching TRBD1. CDR1 and CDR2 from the germline V gene are MNHNS and SASEGT. CDR3 length: 17 amino acids. The V and J ends lost 2 bases and 0 bases, in that order; junction bases with no gene match: 5.

The chain links TRBV5-6 to TRBJ1-6, with TRBD1 identical over 7 bases. V dropped 0 bases and J dropped 12; count of bases not matched to a gene: 3. The germline V gene encodes CDR1 SGHDT and CDR2 YYEEEE. The CDR3 length is 13 residues. CDR3 loop: CASSLGRTGPLHF. The CDR3 nucleotides are TGTGCCAGCAGCTTGGGTAGGACAGGACCCCTCCACTTT.

This chain uses TRBV6-5 with TRBJ2-3; D is unclear. This CDR3 is 14 amino acids long. V lost 4 bases, J lost 5 bases, and 13 bases lay in between. CDR1 and CDR2 (germline): MNHEY, SVGAGI. CDR3 nucleotides: TGTGCCAGCAGTTCGACGGAGAACCGAGATACGCAGTATTTT. Its protein is CASSSTENRDTQYF.

This clone was seen a few times. V gene TRBV27 combines with J gene TRBJ2-7; TRBD2 matches 8 bases. V lost 7 bases, J lost 5 bases, and 4 bases stayed unmatched. The CDR3 sequence is 12 residues long. The germline V gene has CDR1 MNHEY and CDR2 SMNVEV (reference sequence). CDR3 nucleotides: TGTGCCAGCAAAACGGGGGGGCACGAGCAGTACTTC. Amino acids: CASKTGGHEQYF.

The chain recombines TRBV11-2 with TRBJ1-1; TRBD1 matches at 12 bases. This CDR3 spans 15 amino acids. Germline assignment: CDR1 SGHAT and CDR2 FQNNGV. Germline trimming cut 6 bases from V and 6 bases from J; bases unmatched to any gene: 8. The CDR3 DNA sequence: TGTGCCAGCAGTTCCCGGGACAGGGGGCATCCTGAAGCTTTCTTT. It codes for CASSSRDRGHPEAFF.

The rearrangement joins TRBV5-6 to TRBJ1-5; 9 nucleotides line up with TRBD1. The trim removed 0 bases at V and 11 bases at J, leaving 12 bases unmatched. Germline CDR1 reads SGHDT; CDR2 reads YYEEEE. CDR3 size: 16 residues. CDR3 in amino acids: CASSLARTGATSTQHF. Here the CDR3 DNA reads TGTGCCAGCAGCTTGGCAAGGACAGGGGCTACGTCGACCCAGCATTTT.

The gene calls are TRBV4-3 and TRBJ2-1, with TRBD2 matching 8 bases. V trimming: 1 base; J trimming: 9 bases; junction bases outside the gene matches: 8. This CDR3 comprises 15 residues. Germline-derived CDR1 and CDR2 are LGHNA and YSLEER. CDR3 sequence reads: CASSQGGLGVGEQFF. For the CDR3, the DNA is TGCGCCAGCAGCCAAGGGGGACTAGGAGTAGGTGAGCAGTTCTTC.